The clone carrying this T cell receptor beta chain has just a few counts. Molecular barcoding with unique molecular identifiers was used for the TCRbeta library. TCRdb reprocessed the PCR reads via MiXCR and lists one record per CDR3 protein. The table has some 490,000 distinct CDR3 sequences, under 15% seen once; the top ten hold around 5.8%. The sample originates from a study of T-cell reconstitution after alpha-beta-depleted transplantation in children. This specimen consisted of PBMCs from the stem cell graft donor, obtained from the stem cell graft. This clonotype was obtained from a human donor who donated a stem cell graft to a child with combined immunodeficiency.

CDR3 loop: CASGRAQYNEQFF. The CDR3 DNA is TGTGCCAGTGGGAGGGCTCAGTACAATGAGCAGTTCTTC. The rearrangement links TRBV11-2 to TRBJ2-1, with 7 bases matching TRBD2. Germline loops: CDR1 SGHAT, CDR2 FQNNGV. This CDR3 contains 13 residues. With 9 bases clipped from V and 4 bases from J, the junction kept 6 bases outside the gene matches.